The 20 T cell receptor beta chains below were found in one sample sequenced in a study of OX40 agonist ivuxolimab in advanced cancers. Profiling relied on immunoSEQ multiplex PCR, and the TCRdb table lists in-frame clones only, not all of them. The sample lists roughly 25,000 clones, about 90% occurring once. The sample here was CD4+ or CD8+ T cells sorted from blood, taken in a trial of the OX40 agonist ivuxolimab. Receptors originate from an adult with an advanced solid tumor such as melanoma, head and neck, liver or kidney cancer.

The chain recombines TRBV11-3 with TRBJ2-2; 7 bases line up with TRBD1. The CDR3 contains 15 residues. Germline assignment: CDR1 SGHNT and CDR2 YENEEA. The trim removed 1 base at V and 2 bases at J, leaving 1 base unmatched. The CDR3 nucleotides read TGTGCCAGCAGCTTAGGGGACAGAAACACCGGGGAGCTGTTTTTT. Its protein is CASSLGDRNTGELFF.

The chain joins TRBV13 to TRBJ2-3; 9 bases agree with TRBD2. CDR3 length: 17 amino acids. The ends lost 5 bases at V and 8 bases at J; junction bases unmatched: 17. CDR1 is PRHDT and CDR2 is FYEKMQ in the germline V gene (reference sequence). The CDR3 region has the DNA TGTGCCAGCAGCCAGAACTCTGGGGGCGGGAGGGCAGGTACGCAGTATTTT. The encoded protein is CASSQNSGGGRAGTQYF.

The J gene is TRBJ1-6, the V gene TRBV13; D is perhaps TRBD1 (5 bases). This CDR3 is 19 amino acids long. Between the trimmed V and J ends, which lost 6 bases and 8 bases, there was a span of 29 bases. Germline CDR1 and CDR2: PRHDT and FYEKMQ (reference sequence). Here the CDR3 reads CASRYHAGTASGVHSPLHF. CDR3 DNA sequence: TGTGCCAGCAGGTACCACGCCGGGACTGCGTCCGGGGTTCATTCACCCCTCCACTTT.

CDR3 nucleotides: TGTGCCAGCAGCTTCCGGACAGGGGAGTTAGAGACCCAGTACTTC. Its translation is CASSFRTGELETQYF. V gene TRBV13 combines with J gene TRBJ2-5; 9 positions agree with TRBD1. V dropped 3 bases and J dropped 4; count of bases not matched to a gene: 6. The CDR3 sequence is 15 residues long. In germline, CDR1 is PRHDT, CDR2 FYEKMQ (reference sequence).

This chain joins TRBV5-1 and TRBJ2-1; 10 bases agree with TRBD2. The germline V gene encodes CDR1 SGHRS and CDR2 YFSETQ. CDR3 length equals 15 residues. V trimming: 5 bases; J trimming: 8 bases; junction bases outside the gene matches: 10. The CDR3 region is CASSSGLALWDEQFF. CDR3 coding DNA: TGCGCCAGCAGTTCGGGACTAGCGCTGTGGGATGAGCAGTTCTTC.

V gene TRBV10-3 combines with J gene TRBJ2-2, with TRBD2 matching over 10 bases. Germline V gene lookup returns CDR1 ENHRY and CDR2 SYGVKD. The CDR3 sequence is 15 residues long. The J segment lost 4 bases and the V segment lost 6 bases, leaving 5 bases of the junction unmatched. The CDR3 is CAIREREGGTGELFF. DNA of the CDR3: TGTGCCATCAGGGAGCGGGAGGGCGGCACCGGGGAGCTGTTTTTT.

This rearrangement joins TRBV5-1 to TRBJ2-5; possibly TRBD2 for D (5 bases). The germline V and J ends were trimmed by 0 bases and 2 bases, with 8 bases remaining between them. The CDR3 is made up of 14 amino acids. The V gene's germline CDR1 is SGHRS and CDR2 YFSETQ. The CDR3 here is CASSLGRYQETQYF. DNA for the CDR3: TGCGCCAGCAGCTTGGGGAGGTATCAAGAGACCCAGTACTTC.

For the CDR3, the DNA is TGTGCCAGCAGTTACCGTAAATCCCCGGAGCAGTTCTTC. This codes for CASSYRKSPEQFF. The chain carries TRBV6-5 and TRBJ2-1; D uncertain. V shed 2 bases and J shed 10 bases, with 12 bases lying between them. Germline loops: CDR1 MNHEY, CDR2 SVGAGI. The CDR3 spans 13 residues.

V usage is TRBV12-5 and J usage is TRBJ1-2, with D maybe TRBD1 (5 bases). The V gene's germline CDR1 is LGHNT and CDR2 FRNRAP. Deletions cut 7 bases from V and 5 bases from J, with 17 bases between. The CDR3 loop spans 14 amino acids. Here the CDR3 reads CASAPVGGGYGYTF. The CDR3 DNA sequence: TGTGCTAGTGCCCCGGTTGGGGGTGGATATGGCTACACCTTC.

The V call is TRBV28, the J call TRBJ2-2, with D perhaps TRBD1 (7 bases). V was trimmed by 2 bases and J by 7 bases, leaving 11 bases between them. The CDR3 spans 14 residues. CDR1 is MDHEN, CDR2 SYDVKM, per germline. CDR3 in DNA: TGTGCCAGCAGTTTACAGGGGGAGGTCGGGGAGCTGTTTTTT. Translating it yields CASSLQGEVGELFF.

V is TRBV5-4 and J is TRBJ2-5; the D gene is possibly TRBD2 (6 bases). Germline V gene sequence: CDR1 SGHNT, CDR2 YYREEE (reference sequence). The ends were cut back, 0 bases at V and 2 bases at J, with 8 bases in the middle. The CDR3 is made up of 14 amino acids. In nucleotides, the CDR3 is TGTGCCAGCAGCTTGGGGGGGACTCAAGAGACCCAGTACTTC. Translated, it gives CASSLGGTQETQYF.

This clone was observed a handful of times. V and J are TRBV5-1 and TRBJ1-2; the D is unclear. Germline CDR1 and CDR2: SGHRS and YFSETQ. The V and J ends lost 1 base and 0 bases respectively, with 7 bases between them. The CDR3 has 14 residues. The CDR3 DNA reads as TGCGCCAGCAGCTTGCACGGGGCTAACTATGGCTACACCTTC. Its translation is CASSLHGANYGYTF.

This clone was seen just once. V and J are TRBV27 and TRBJ2-1, with D maybe TRBD2 (7 bases). Germline CDR1 reads MNHEY; CDR2 reads SMNVEV (reference sequence). The CDR3 totals 13 residues. Trimming took off 3 bases at V and 6 bases at J, with 9 bases between the two ends. The CDR3 DNA reads as TGTGCCAGCAGTTTGGGGGGGGCCAATGAGCAGTTCTTC. Its protein product is CASSLGGANEQFF.

In DNA, the CDR3 is TGTGCCATCACCACCGGGACTCTTTCCTACGAGCAGTACTTC. It is translated as CAITTGTLSYEQYF. The chain recombines TRBV10-3 with TRBJ2-7, with a possible D match to TRBD2 (6 bases). This CDR3 is 14 amino acids long. Trimming took 7 bases from V and 1 from J, leaving 14 bases between them. The germline CDR1 and CDR2 sequences are ENHRY and SYGVKD.

The chain combines TRBV4-1 with TRBJ1-5; the D gene is possibly TRBD1 (5 bases). Germline V lookup: CDR1 MGHRA, CDR2 YSYEKL. This CDR3 has 14 amino acids. V shed 3 bases and J shed 5 bases, with 11 bases lying between them. The CDR3 sequence is CASSQPPGYQPQHF. CDR3 in DNA: TGCGCCAGCAGCCAGCCCCCAGGGTATCAGCCCCAGCATTTT.

The chain is built from TRBV7-9 and TRBJ1-2, with D hard to call. Deletions cut 3 bases from V and 8 bases from J, with 10 bases between. CDR1 and CDR2 from the germline V gene are SEHNR and FQNEAQ (reference sequence). The length of the CDR3 is 12 residues. The CDR3 DNA reads TGTGCCAGCAGCTTGAGTTTCCAGGGCTACACCTTC. This sequence encodes CASSLSFQGYTF.

The chain links TRBV5-4 to TRBJ2-7; TRBD2 matches at 12 bases. The V and J ends lost 3 bases and 3 bases, in that order; junction bases with no gene match: 4. Germline V lookup: CDR1 SGHNT, CDR2 YYREEE (reference sequence). CDR3 length: 15 amino acids. The CDR3 loop reads CASSSRLAGDYEQYF. CDR3 sequence (DNA): TGTGCCAGCAGCTCTAGACTAGCGGGAGACTACGAGCAGTACTTC.

This clone came up once. This chain uses TRBV7-6 with TRBJ2-2, with 7 nucleotides matching TRBD1. This CDR3 spans 15 amino acids. The junction had 6 bases not matched to a gene; V was cut back by 5 bases and J by 3 bases. The germline gives CDR1 SGHVS, CDR2 FNYEAQ. The CDR3 DNA follows: TGTGCCAGCAGCACCGGACAGGATTACACCGGGGAGCTGTTTTTT. As protein: CASSTGQDYTGELFF.

The V and J genes are TRBV7-2 and TRBJ1-4; the D gene is possibly TRBD1 (6 bases). The CDR3 sequence is 14 residues long. Trimming cost V 1 base and J 8 bases, with 11 bases left between them. Germline assignment: CDR1 SGHTA and CDR2 FQGNSA. The CDR3 reads CASSLGGTYEKLFF. The CDR3 nucleotides are TGTGCCAGCAGCTTAGGTGGGACATACGAAAAACTGTTTTTT. The variable domain in full, with the rest retrieved from reference TRBV7-2 and TRBJ1-4, is GAGVSQSPSNKVTEKGKDVELRCDPISGHTALYWYRQSLGQGLEFLIYFQGNSAPDKSGLPSDRFSAERTGGSVSTLTIQRTQQEDSAVYLCASSLGGTYEKLFFGSGTQLSVL.

J is TRBJ2-7 and V is TRBV5-1; TRBD1 matches 8 bases. Germline CDR1 is SGHRS and CDR2 is YFSETQ. There are 14 residues in the CDR3. The V and J ends lost 2 bases and 2 bases, in that order; junction bases with no gene match: 3. DNA of the CDR3: TGCGCCAGCAGCTTACAGGGGGGCGCCTACGAGCAGTACTTC. This codes for CASSLQGGAYEQYF.